This passage covers 5 T cell receptor beta chains from one sample sequenced in a study of T cell clonality in common variable immunodeficiency. Measured with immunoSEQ multiplex PCR; TCRdb has only the in-frame clones, and not every one. Recorded here are about 64,000 clones, none singletons. Material: peripheral blood mononuclear cells. All receptors come from a person aged 18-70 years in good health.

This clone was recorded many times. The read falls 3 residues short of the CDR3 end, and the missing part is taken from the germline J gene. J is TRBJ1-3 and V is TRBV20-1, with D unclear. V lost 3 bases and J lost 7, with 7 bases in between. This CDR3 is 11 amino acids long. Germline lookup yields CDR1 DFQATT and CDR2 SNEGSKA (reference sequence). The CDR3 bases that were read are TGCAGTGCTAGGTCCGGGAACACC. Protein product: CSARSGNT. The whole CDR3 is CSARSGNTIYF.

About this clone itself: The read stops 3 residues short of the end of the CDR3; the missing end is completed from the germline J gene. This chain joins TRBV11-2 and TRBJ2-7; weak D call: TRBD1 (5 bases). Trimming shortened V by 2 bases and J by 5 bases, and 13 bases separated the two germline ends. Germline assignment: CDR1 SGHAT and CDR2 FQNNGV. The CDR3 covers 14 residues. The CDR3 is CASSLPGSPHEQYF. The covered CDR3 bases are TGTGCCAGCAGCTTACCAGGGTCTCCCCACGAG.

This clone was found many times. With the read ending 3 residues before the CDR3 end, the germline J gene is used to fill in that end. The rearrangement uses TRBV19 and TRBJ2-5; D may be TRBD1 (8 bases). Germline CDR1 and CDR2: LNHDA and SQIVND (reference sequence). Deletions cut 6 bases from V and 4 bases from J, with 15 bases between. CDR3 length equals 14 residues. CDR3: CASSPTGGGETQYF. Incomplete CDR3 DNA: TGTGCCAGTAGCCCCACAGGGGGGGGAGAGACC.

In its sample, this clone was seen many times. The CDR3 is cut off 3 residues early in the read; its end comes from the germline J gene. The chain uses TRBV20-1 and TRBJ2-7; 8 bases are a match to TRBD1. V gave up 3 bases and J gave up 2 bases; unmatched junction bases: 3. Germline V CDR1 and CDR2: DFQATT, SNEGSKA (reference sequence). This CDR3 contains 13 residues. This CDR3 reads CSARDRDPYEQYF. The sequenced part of the CDR3 DNA is TGCAGTGCTAGGGACAGGGACCCCTACGAG.

This clone was observed many times. The read gets to within 3 residues of the CDR3 end, and the germline J gene fills in the rest. The rearrangement joins TRBV2 to TRBJ2-3, with a possible D match to TRBD1 (5 bases). V gave up 10 bases and J gave up 2 bases, with 19 bases separating them. Germline CDR1 and CDR2: SNHLY and FYNNEI. The CDR3 spans 15 residues. CDR3 DNA (partial): TGTGCCACTTCCGTGACAGAAAGGAACACAGATACG. It translates to CATSVTERNTDT. The whole CDR3 protein reads CATSVTERNTDTQYF. Using reference TRBV2 and TRBJ2-3 for the parts outside the CDR3, the full variable domain is EPEVTQTPSHQVTQMGQEVILRCVPISNHLYFYWYRQILGQKVEFLVSFYNNEISEKSEIFDDQFSVERPDGSNFTLKIRSTKLEDSAMYFCATSVTERNTDTQYFGPGTRLTVL.